This T cell receptor beta chain was obtained from a study of molecular identifiers for immune sequencing clone quantification. The germline V gene encodes CDR1 SQVTM and CDR2 ANQGSEA. The CDR3 totals 14 residues. The ends were cut back, 7 bases at V and 1 base at J, with 14 bases in the middle. This clonotype came up many times. Previously described methods and listed TCR primers produced bulk TCR libraries. Each CDR3 protein is one row after TCRdb ran MiXCR on the PCR reads. The table records about 60,000 distinct CDR3 sequences, around a sixth of them present only once. The rearrangement joins TRBV29-1 to TRBJ2-1; a possible D gene is TRBD2 (6 bases). Sequencing was done on a sample of naive CD8+ T cells from blood, with Jurkat cell RNA spiked in. The subset: FACS-sorted CD8+CD4-CCR7+CD45RA+ naive T cells. This receptor was taken from a human donor in good health. Some libraries in this study had Jurkat cell RNA spiked in. This CDR3 is CSGNTGASYNEQFF. CDR3 in DNA: TGCAGCGGAAATACGGGAGCTTCCTACAATGAGCAGTTCTTC.